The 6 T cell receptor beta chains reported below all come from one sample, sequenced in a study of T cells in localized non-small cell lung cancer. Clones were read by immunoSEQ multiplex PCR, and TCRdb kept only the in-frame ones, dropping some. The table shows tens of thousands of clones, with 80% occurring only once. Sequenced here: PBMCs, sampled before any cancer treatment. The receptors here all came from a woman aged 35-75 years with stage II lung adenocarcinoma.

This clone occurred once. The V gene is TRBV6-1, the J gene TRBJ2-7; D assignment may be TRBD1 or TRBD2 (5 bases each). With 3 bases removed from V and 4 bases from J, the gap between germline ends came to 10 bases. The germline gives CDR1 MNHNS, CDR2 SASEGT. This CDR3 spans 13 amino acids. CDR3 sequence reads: CASSDRDGYEQYF. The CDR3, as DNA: TGTGCCAGCAGTGACCGGGACGGGTACGAGCAGTACTTC.

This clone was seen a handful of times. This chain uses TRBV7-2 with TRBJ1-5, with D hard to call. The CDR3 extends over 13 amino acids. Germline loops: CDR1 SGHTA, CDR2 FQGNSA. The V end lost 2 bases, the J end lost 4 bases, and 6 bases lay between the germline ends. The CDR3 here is CASSLQKNQPQHF. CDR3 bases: TGTGCCAGCAGCTTACAGAAAAATCAGCCCCAGCATTTT.

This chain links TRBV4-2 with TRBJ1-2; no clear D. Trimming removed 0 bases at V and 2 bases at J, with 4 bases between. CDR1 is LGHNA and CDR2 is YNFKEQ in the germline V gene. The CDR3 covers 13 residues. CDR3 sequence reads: CASSQDQNYGYTF. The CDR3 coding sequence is TGTGCCAGCAGCCAAGATCAAAACTATGGCTACACCTTC.

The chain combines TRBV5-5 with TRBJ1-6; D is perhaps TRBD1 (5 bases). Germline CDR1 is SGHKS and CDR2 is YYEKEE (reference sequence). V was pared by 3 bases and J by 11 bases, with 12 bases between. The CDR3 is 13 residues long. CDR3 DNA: TGTGCCAGCAGCTCGGAGGGGATTCCACCCCTCCACTTT. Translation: CASSSEGIPPLHF.

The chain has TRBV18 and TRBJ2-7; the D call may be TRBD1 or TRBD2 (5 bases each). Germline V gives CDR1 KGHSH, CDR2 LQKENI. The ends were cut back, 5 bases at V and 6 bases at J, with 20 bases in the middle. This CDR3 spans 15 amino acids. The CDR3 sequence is CASSEVGRDQSEQYF. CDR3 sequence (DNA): TGTGCCAGCTCAGAGGTGGGACGGGACCAAAGCGAGCAGTACTTC.

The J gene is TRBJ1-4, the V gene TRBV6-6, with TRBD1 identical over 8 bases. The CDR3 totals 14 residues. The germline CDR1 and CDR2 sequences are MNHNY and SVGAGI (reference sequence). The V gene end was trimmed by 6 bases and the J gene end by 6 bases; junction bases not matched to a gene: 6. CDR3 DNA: TGTGCCAGCAGCTTGACAGGGGCGTATGAAAAACTGTTTTTT. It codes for CASSLTGAYEKLFF.